The 27 T cell receptor beta chains reported below all come from one sample, sequenced in a study of T-cell memory formation after mild COVID-19. MiXCR was run by TCRdb on the 5' RACE reads, yielding one entry per CDR3 protein. The repertoire holds more than 300,000 distinct CDR3 sequences, with 13% to 15% as singletons. Input material: PBMCs or a T cell subset sorted from them (not recorded which). These receptors were collected from a man aged 18 to 30 who had mild COVID-19 (a few samples of this study predate the infection). Cell type and time point are not known.

DNA for the CDR3: TGTGCCATCAGTGTCAGGGGATCCTATGGCTACACCTTC. Protein product: CAISVRGSYGYTF. V gene TRBV10-3 combines with J gene TRBJ1-2, with D possibly being TRBD1 (6 bases). V lost 4 bases and J lost 4, with 10 bases in between. Germline assignment: CDR1 ENHRY and CDR2 SYGVKD. This CDR3 is 13 amino acids long.

The table lists this clonotype with many counts. The chain uses TRBV5-5 and TRBJ2-2; perhaps TRBD1 as D (6 bases). The CDR3 is 15 amino acids. V lost 0 bases and J lost 6, with 12 bases in between. CDR1 SGHKS and CDR2 YYEKEE come from the germline V gene (reference sequence). The DNA for the CDR3 is TGTGCCAGCAGCTTGGCTCCGGCAGGGGCCGGGGAGCTGTTTTTT. Translated, it gives CASSLAPAGAGELFF.

This clonotype showed up just a few times. The rearrangement uses TRBV2 and TRBJ1-6; D is unresolved. V was trimmed by 0 bases and J by 0 bases, leaving 12 bases between them. CDR1 and CDR2 from the germline V gene are SNHLY and FYNNEI. This CDR3 has 18 residues. The CDR3 sequence: CASSEARGGGSYNSPLHF. The CDR3 DNA reads TGTGCCAGCAGTGAAGCACGGGGTGGAGGCTCCTATAATTCACCCCTCCACTTT. Full variable domain (outside the CDR3, taken from reference TRBV2 and TRBJ1-6): EPEVTQTPSHQVTQMGQEVILRCVPISNHLYFYWYRQILGQKVEFLVSFYNNEISEKSEIFDDQFSVERPDGSNFTLKIRSTKLEDSAMYFCASSEARGGGSYNSPLHFGNGTRLTVT.

The chain has TRBV20-1 and TRBJ2-7, with D possibly matching TRBD2 (5 bases). The CDR3 covers 11 residues. V was shortened by 3 bases and J by 2 bases, with 5 bases between the two germline ends. CDR1 is DFQATT and CDR2 is SNEGSKA in the germline V gene (reference sequence). CDR3 sequence: CSASGAYEQYF. CDR3 bases: TGCAGTGCTAGCGGGGCCTACGAGCAGTACTTC.

This clonotype has ten or more counts. J is TRBJ2-3 and V is TRBV10-1; maybe TRBD1 (6 bases). The CDR3 has 14 residues. V lost 6 bases and J lost 0, with 10 bases in between. The germline gives CDR1 WNHNN, CDR2 SYGVQD (reference sequence). CDR3 protein: CASSCQGSTDTQYF. CDR3 bases: TGCGCCAGCAGCTGCCAGGGGAGCACAGATACGCAGTATTTT.

This rearrangement joins TRBV12-3 or TRBV12-4 to TRBJ2-7; D might be TRBD1 (5 bases). This CDR3 has 14 amino acids. Trimming shortened V by 7 bases and J by 3 bases, and 16 bases separated the two germline ends. The DNA of the CDR3 is TGTGCCAGCACCTTCGGCAGGGTAAACTACGAGCAGTACTTC. Translating it yields CASTFGRVNYEQYF.

The chain couples TRBV5-4 to TRBJ2-1; D gene ambiguous. This CDR3 has 12 amino acids. The V gene lost 2 bases and the J gene lost 8 bases, with 8 bases spanning the gap. Germline V gene sequence: CDR1 SGHNT, CDR2 YYREEE (reference sequence). The DNA for the CDR3 is TGTGCCAGCAGCTTTTCTTCCCATGAGCAGTTCTTC. Translating it yields CASSFSSHEQFF.

V is TRBV4-3 and J is TRBJ1-5; D uncertain. Germline loops: CDR1 LGHNA, CDR2 YSLEER. V gave up 3 bases and J gave up 7 bases, with 19 bases separating them. The CDR3 spans 16 residues. CDR3 sequence (DNA): TGCGCCAGCAGCCAGTCTTGGTCGGCGGTCAGCCAGCCCCAGCATTTT. It encodes CASSQSWSAVSQPQHF.

The rearrangement links TRBV6-1 to TRBJ2-7, with TRBD2 identical over 11 bases. This CDR3 region has 13 residues. The J segment lost 3 bases and the V segment lost 8 bases, leaving 3 bases of the junction unmatched. Germline CDR1 MNHNS, CDR2 SASEGT. The DNA for the CDR3 is TGTGCCAGCGGGACTAGCGGTTTCTACGAGCAGTACGTC. Amino acid sequence: CASGTSGFYEQYV.

The rearrangement uses TRBV6-6 and TRBJ2-1, with 11 bases fitting TRBD2. CDR1 and CDR2 (germline): MNHNY, SVGAGI (reference sequence). V trimming: 6 bases; J trimming: 7 bases; junction bases outside the gene matches: 2. The CDR3 contains 13 residues. CDR3 bases: TGTGCCAGCAGGATAGCGGGGGGGAATGAGCAGTTCTTC. Protein product: CASRIAGGNEQFF.

This clonotype showed up just a few times. The CDR3: CASTKRGGSYEQYV. The CDR3 DNA is TGTGCCAGCACAAAGAGGGGGGGCTCCTACGAGCAGTACGTC. V and J are TRBV5-4 and TRBJ2-7; tentative D call: TRBD2 (7 bases). CDR1 is SGHNT, CDR2 YYREEE, per germline (reference sequence). The CDR3 spans 14 residues. The ends were cut back, 6 bases at V and 0 bases at J, with 13 bases in the middle.

This chain links TRBV30 with TRBJ1-2; D is uncertain. V gave up 6 bases and J gave up 7 bases, with 12 bases separating them. This CDR3 contains 11 residues. Looked up from germline, CDR1 is GTSNPN and CDR2 is SVGIG (reference sequence). This CDR3 is CACGEFGGYTF. The CDR3 coding sequence is TGTGCCTGTGGGGAGTTCGGTGGCTACACCTTC.

J is TRBJ1-2 and V is TRBV6-5; D gene unclear. The CDR3 has 14 residues. V lost 2 bases and J 5 bases, leaving 12 bases between the germline ends. Germline V gene lookup returns CDR1 MNHEY and CDR2 SVGAGI. The chain's CDR3 is CASSYGGPTYGYTF. The CDR3 DNA follows: TGTGCCAGCAGTTACGGCGGTCCGACGTATGGCTACACCTTC.

This clonotype was seen a few times. This chain links TRBV9 with TRBJ2-1, with 8 bases lining up with TRBD1. Germline trimming cut 1 base from V and 0 bases from J; bases unmatched to any gene: 6. Germline V gene data show CDR1 as SGDLS and CDR2 as YYNGEE. The CDR3 extends over 17 amino acids. The CDR3 sequence: CASSVQTGVSSYNEQFF. CDR3 in DNA: TGTGCCAGCAGCGTACAGACAGGGGTTAGCTCCTACAATGAGCAGTTCTTC.

This chain uses TRBV2 with TRBJ1-6; D uncertain. In germline, CDR1 is SNHLY, CDR2 FYNNEI. Trimming took off 6 bases at V and 9 bases at J, with 12 bases between the two ends. There are 13 residues in the CDR3. The CDR3 DNA reads as TGTGCCAGCAGCAATTACCTGAGTTCACCCCTCCACTTT. Translation gives CASSNYLSSPLHF.

The gene calls are TRBV28 and TRBJ2-6; D might be TRBD1 (5 bases). The V gene lost 3 bases and the J gene lost 2 bases, with 8 bases spanning the gap. There are 15 residues in the CDR3. Germline CDR1 is MDHEN and CDR2 is SYDVKM. The CDR3 protein is CASSFTGAGANVLTF. CDR3 coding DNA: TGTGCCAGCAGTTTCACAGGTGCTGGGGCCAACGTCCTGACTTTC.

This clonotype has more than one count but fewer than ten. The chain joins TRBV29-1 to TRBJ2-5; TRBD1 agrees at 7 bases. The germline V gene encodes CDR1 SQVTM and CDR2 ANQGSEA. The CDR3 is 12 residues long. J was trimmed by 5 bases and V by 6 bases; bases with no gene match: 6. The CDR3 protein is CSVYRGRETQYF. The CDR3 region has the DNA TGCAGCGTCTACAGGGGCCGGGAGACCCAGTACTTC.

This clonotype was seen many times. This rearrangement joins TRBV29-1 to TRBJ2-1; TRBD1 is a possible D gene (5 bases). The germline gives CDR1 SQVTM, CDR2 ANQGSEA. V was pared by 4 bases and J by 7 bases, with 11 bases between. The CDR3 is made up of 12 amino acids. CDR3: CSVGRRANEQFF. The CDR3 DNA is TGCAGCGTTGGTCGCAGGGCGAATGAGCAGTTCTTC.

This rearrangement joins TRBV9 to TRBJ1-1, with D uncertain. The V and J ends lost 1 base and 1 base respectively, with 5 bases between them. Germline-derived CDR1 and CDR2 are SGDLS and YYNGEE. This CDR3 is built from 13 residues. The CDR3 region is CASSVFKNTEAFF. The CDR3 bases are TGTGCCAGCAGCGTATTCAAGAACACTGAAGCTTTCTTT.

This clonotype appeared a few times. The gene calls are TRBV10-3 and TRBJ1-1; D gene unclear. The germline gives CDR1 ENHRY, CDR2 SYGVKD. V was pared by 4 bases and J by 5 bases, with 5 bases between. This CDR3 is built from 11 residues. CDR3 in DNA: TGTGCCATCAGTGCTGAAACTGAAGCTTTCTTT. Translation: CAISAETEAFF.

The chain carries TRBV7-8 and TRBJ2-1, with 15 positions matching TRBD2. In germline, CDR1 is SGHVS, CDR2 FQNEAQ. V was clipped by 5 bases and J by 5 bases; unmatched bases: 4. This CDR3 is 16 amino acids long. The CDR3 reads CASSAGLAGGNNEQFF. The CDR3 DNA reads TGTGCCAGCAGCGCCGGACTAGCGGGGGGGAACAATGAGCAGTTCTTC.

The rearrangement joins TRBV7-2 to TRBJ2-1, with D uncertain. The CDR3 runs to 14 residues. V lost 3 bases to trimming and J lost 1 base, with 7 bases between them. Germline V gives CDR1 SGHTA, CDR2 FQGNSA. The DNA for the CDR3 is TGTGCCAGCAGCTTCGCCGCTTCCTACAATGAGCAGTTCTTC. The encoded protein is CASSFAASYNEQFF.

The table lists this clonotype with many counts. The chain combines TRBV4-1 with TRBJ2-1; 10 nucleotides line up with TRBD1. The CDR3 consists of 14 residues. J lost 7 bases, V lost 3 bases, and 3 bases had no gene match. From germline, CDR1 is MGHRA and CDR2 YSYEKL. The DNA for the CDR3 is TGCGCCAGCAGCCACTGGGACAGGGGAAATGAGCAGTTCTTC. It codes for CASSHWDRGNEQFF.

V is TRBV6-5 and J is TRBJ1-1; no clear D gene. V was clipped by 5 bases and J by 3 bases, with 10 bases between them. CDR3 size: 13 residues. Per germline, CDR1 MNHEY and CDR2 SVGAGI. CDR3 in DNA: TGTGCCAGCAGTGCGATCGGGGACACTGAAGCTTTCTTT. This translates into CASSAIGDTEAFF.

In this sample, this clonotype turned up many times. The chain links TRBV5-4 to TRBJ2-7, with D possibly being TRBD2 (6 bases). The CDR3 totals 14 residues. CDR1 is SGHNT, CDR2 YYREEE, per germline (reference sequence). Deletions cut 0 bases from V and 7 bases from J, with 14 bases between. The CDR3 DNA is TGTGCCAGCAGCTTGGGGGTCTCCGCGGGGGAGCAGTACTTC. Protein: CASSLGVSAGEQYF.

The CDR3 DNA reads TGTGCCAGCAGGGCGGCTGGGCGGGACGGGGAGCTGTTTTTT. It translates to CASRAAGRDGELFF. The chain is built from TRBV6-6 and TRBJ2-2; D is perhaps TRBD2 (6 bases). Per the germline V gene, CDR1 is MNHNY and CDR2 is SVGAGI (reference sequence). CDR3 length: 14 residues. The V gene lost 6 bases and the J gene lost 7 bases, with 15 bases spanning the gap.

There are many counts of this clonotype. A read error is possible here, since a much larger clone lies one base away. This chain links TRBV3-1 with TRBJ2-3; TRBD1 might be the D (5 bases). V was shortened by 3 bases and J by 1 base, with 5 bases between the two germline ends. Germline CDR1 is LGHDT and CDR2 is YNNKEL (reference sequence). The CDR3 has 13 amino acids. CDR3 region: CASSHRGTDTQYF. In nucleotides, the CDR3 is TGTGCCAGCAGCCACAGGGGCACAGATACGCAGTATTTT.